The rows below give T cell receptor beta chains drawn from one sample of a study of blood T cells in healthy people across ages. Each CDR3 protein is one row after TCRdb ran MiXCR on the 5' RACE reads. The sample contains about 2 million distinct CDR3 sequences, around half of which appear only once. Sequenced sample: blood. The receptors derive from a woman aged 35 to 49 in good health. Each CDR3 is given with its conserved first and last residue. The D gene is left open where the match is weak.

d_call,j_call,v_call,cdr3_aa
TRBD1,TRBJ2-5,TRBV5-1,CASSFSGGPQETQYF
.,TRBJ2-3,TRBV28,CASSSPWFGDSDTQYF
TRBD2,TRBJ2-5,TRBV7-3,CASSGTSAPLETQYF
TRBD2,.,TRBV20-1,CSARGSGRGETQYF
TRBD2,.,TRBV28,CASSVLAGDGTQYF
.,TRBJ2-5,TRBV18,CASSPFLGVQETQYF
.,TRBJ1-2,TRBV20-1,CSARPDNGYGYTF
.,TRBJ2-1,TRBV20-1,CGASGDVSYNEQFF
.,TRBJ2-5,TRBV4-3,CASSQDNSQGPQETQYF
.,TRBJ1-2,TRBV20-1,CSARDSLNYGYTF
.,TRBJ2-3,TRBV6-2/TRBV6-3,CAGWRGVDTQYF
.,TRBJ2-1,TRBV19,CASSAGWHNEQFF
.,TRBJ2-3,TRBV20-1,CSAAYRWDTQYF
TRBD1,TRBJ2-1,TRBV2,CASKDRVMNEQFF
TRBD1,TRBJ2-1,TRBV12-3/TRBV12-4,CASTLDRANEQFF
TRBD2,TRBJ2-7,TRBV27,CASSSWGGPYEQYF
.,TRBJ2-1,TRBV20-1,CSAKGWAVPYNEQFF
TRBD1,TRBJ2-1,TRBV29-1,CSVEFWFGTGANEQFF
TRBD2,.,TRBV3-1,CASSQEPSGGSYNEQYF
TRBD1,TRBJ1-5,TRBV7-2,CASKRTGNSNQPQHF